The next 6 T cell receptor beta chains were all read from a single sample in a study of shared clonotypes between healthy human individuals. TCRdb's copy holds only in-frame clones and misses some; the assay was immunoSEQ multiplex PCR. The data show 1.4 million to 1.5 million clones, with about 96% seen just once and roughly 1.1% held by the top ten. The sample taken for sequencing was naive CD4+ T cells sorted from blood. Stated subset: CD45RA+ positively selected. All receptors derive from a man between 25 and 39 years old in good health.

V is TRBV6-1 and J is TRBJ1-1; tentative D call: TRBD1 (6 bases). Germline lookup yields CDR1 MNHNS and CDR2 SASEGT. Trimming cost V 1 base and J 5 bases, with 14 bases left between them. The CDR3 contains 15 residues. This chain's CDR3 is CASSEVWGQGTEAFF. The CDR3 DNA follows: TGTGCCAGCAGTGAAGTGTGGGGGCAGGGGACTGAAGCTTTCTTT.

The V gene is TRBV10-3, the J gene TRBJ1-1; 8 bases align to TRBD1. The V and J ends lost 11 bases and 5 bases, in that order; junction bases with no gene match: 10. There are 13 residues in the CDR3. Germline CDR1 is ENHRY and CDR2 is SYGVKD. The CDR3 nucleotides read TGTGCCCTGTCAGGGGGCTACGGGACTGAAGCTTTCTTT. This encodes CALSGGYGTEAFF.

The V call is TRBV19, the J call TRBJ2-1; no clear D gene. Germline V CDR1 and CDR2: LNHDA, SQIVND (reference sequence). The CDR3 covers 14 residues. V shed 3 bases and J shed 7 bases, with 13 bases lying between them. Here the CDR3 reads CASSIRPSPNEQFF. DNA of the CDR3: TGTGCCAGTAGTATTCGTCCCAGCCCGAATGAGCAGTTCTTC.

The V call is TRBV9, the J call TRBJ2-2; D possibly corresponds to TRBD1 (5 bases). The germline V gene encodes CDR1 SGDLS and CDR2 YYNGEE. This CDR3 has 16 residues. V shed 0 bases and J shed 6 bases, with 15 bases lying between them. The CDR3 loop is CASSVAAAGIAGELFF. As DNA, the CDR3 is TGTGCCAGCAGCGTAGCTGCGGCAGGGATTGCCGGGGAGCTGTTTTTT.

The rearrangement links TRBV5-1 to TRBJ2-1; 8 nucleotides align to TRBD1. The V gene's germline CDR1 is SGHRS and CDR2 YFSETQ. Unmatched junction bases numbered 18, after V lost 4 bases and J lost 6 bases. The CDR3 loop spans 18 amino acids. The CDR3 here is CASSTEGTGRHIGNEQFF. The CDR3 DNA sequence: TGCGCCAGCAGCACGGAAGGGACAGGTAGACACATCGGCAATGAGCAGTTCTTC.

As for this clone: At one end, the junction sequence differs from germline, possibly due to a read error. The CDR3 region has the DNA TGTGCTAGCAGCCCGGGACTAGCGGGGGCCTACAATGAGCAGTTCTTC. Protein product: CASSPGLAGAYNEQFF. The chain recombines TRBV7-7 with TRBJ2-1; 14 bases agree with TRBD2. Looked up from germline, CDR1 is SSHAT and CDR2 is FNYEAQ (reference sequence). The CDR3 covers 16 residues.